Listed below are T cell receptor beta chains from one sample, sequenced in a study of control samples from healthy donors and cancer patients. Sequenced by immunoSEQ multiplex PCR; TCRdb stores in-frame clones only, minus some. The sample holds 250,000 to 300,000 clones, more than 65% seen once. Sequencing input: PBMCs. The source is an older woman with lung cancer. Both conserved end residues are part of each CDR3. A D gene is named only where the DNA matches it firmly. Clone size is not always given. Where it is, it says once, few, many or a class for expanded clones.

j_call | d_call | v_call | clone_size | cdr3_nt | cdr3_aa
TRBJ2-1 | TRBD1 | TRBV10-1 | - | TGCGCCAGCAGTGAGGGGCAGGGGGTAGGTGAGCAGTTCTTC | CASSEGQGVGEQFF
TRBJ1-3 | - | TRBV30 | few | TGTGCCTGGAGTGAACAGGGTACTGGAAACACCATATATTTT | CAWSEQGTGNTIYF
TRBJ1-6 | - | TRBV7-3 | - | TGTGCCAGCAACCTGGACAGTTTTTATTCACCCCTCCACTTT | CASNLDSFYSPLHF
TRBJ1-1 | - | TRBV12-3/TRBV12-4 | - | TGTGCCAGCAGTTTAGCTACAGTCGGAGCTTTCTTT | CASSLATVGAFF
TRBJ2-1 | TRBD2 | TRBV5-1 | - | TGCGCCAGCAGCTTGACCAGCGGGGGATCGTACAATGAGCAGTTCTTC | CASSLTSGGSYNEQFF
TRBJ1-1 | - | TRBV5-4 | - | TGTGCCAGCAGCCCCCGACAGTTAGCGAACACTGAAGCTTTCTTT | CASSPRQLANTEAFF
TRBJ1-2 | - | TRBV2 | - | TGTGCCAGCAGTGTCACGGTTGAAGACTATGGCTACACCTTC | CASSVTVEDYGYTF
TRBJ2-1 | TRBD2 | TRBV19 | - | TGTGCCAGTAGTATCGCTAGCGGGGTCTACAATGAGCAGTTCTTC | CASSIASGVYNEQFF
TRBJ1-1 | - | TRBV7-9 | few | TGTGCCAGCAGCTTAGCGGGTACCCCTGAAGCTTTCTTT | CASSLAGTPEAFF
TRBJ2-5 | - | TRBV7-2 | few | TGTGCCAGCAGCCTCGGACTGTCCCTCGGGGAGACCCAGTACTTC | CASSLGLSLGETQYF
TRBJ2-3 | TRBD2 | TRBV5-1 | - | TGCGCCAGCAGCACTCGAGCGGGAGTCTTTGCAGATACGCAGTATTTT | CASSTRAGVFADTQYF
TRBJ1-6 | - | TRBV7-9 | - | TGTGCCAGCACGGTCCAGGGGAGCGATAATTCACCCCTCCACTTT | CASTVQGSDNSPLHF
TRBJ2-1 | - | TRBV3-1/TRBV3-2 | - | TGTGCCAGCAGCCAAGATCACCCCGATGAGCAGTTCTTC | CASSQDHPDEQFF
TRBJ2-1 | - | TRBV7-2 | - | TGTGCCAGCAGCTTCGGATCGGTCGTCTCCTACAATGAGCAGTTCTTC | CASSFGSVVSYNEQFF
TRBJ1-4 | - | TRBV5-6 | - | TGTGCCAGCAGCTGGAGGGAGGAGGTGGTTAGCAACAATGAAAAACTGTTTTTT | CASSWREEVVSNNEKLFF
TRBJ1-3 | TRBD1 | TRBV3-1/TRBV3-2 | - | TGTGCCAGCAGCGTCTCCGGGACAGGCTCTGGAAACACCATATATTTT | CASSVSGTGSGNTIYF
TRBJ2-4 | - | TRBV4-1 | few | TGCGCCAGCAGCCAAGGGTCGGCGGTCGGCCGAGCCAAAAACATTCAGTACTTC | CASSQGSAVGRAKNIQYF
TRBJ2-5 | - | TRBV4-2 | - | TGTGCCAGCAGCCAAGATTTGGAGACCCAGTACTTC | CASSQDLETQYF
TRBJ2-2 | TRBD2 | TRBV7-2 | - | TGTGCCAGCAGCTTAGTAGGGACTAGCGGGGAGCTGTTTTTT | CASSLVGTSGELFF
TRBJ2-4 | - | TRBV2 | - | TGTGCCAGCAACATCGGCGGGACAGCCAAAAACATTCAGTACTTC | CASNIGGTAKNIQYF
TRBJ2-1 | - | TRBV28 | few | TGTGCCGGTGCTCCTGGGTGGTTAGGGGGTGAGCAGTTCTTC | CAGAPGWLGGEQFF
TRBJ2-7 | - | TRBV18 | - | TGTGCCAGCTCAGAGGGCTTATTCCCGGGCGAGCAGTACTTC | CASSEGLFPGEQYF
TRBJ2-4 | TRBD2 | TRBV5-4 | - | TGTGCCAGCAGCCGGGGGGGAGTCGAAAACATTCAGTACTTC | CASSRGGVENIQYF
TRBJ1-3 | - | TRBV6-5 | - | TGTGCCAGCACCCGAGGCGGAGGAAACACCATATATTTT | CASTRGGGNTIYF
TRBJ1-4 | - | TRBV9 | - | TGTGCCAGCAGCGTGAGTGGGGGTAATGAAAAACTGTTTTTT | CASSVSGGNEKLFF
TRBJ2-6 | - | TRBV28 | - | TGTGCCAGCAGTTTGGGCTCTGGGGCCAACGTCCTGACTTTC | CASSLGSGANVLTF
TRBJ1-1 | - | TRBV4-1 | - | TGCGCCAGCAGCCCGGGGACTGTGAACACTGAAGCTTTCTTT | CASSPGTVNTEAFF
TRBJ1-1 | - | TRBV7-2 | - | TGTGCCAGCAGCTTAGTTGTGGGAATGAACACTGAAGCTTTCTTT | CASSLVVGMNTEAFF
TRBJ1-3 | - | TRBV5-4 | - | TGTGCCAGCAGCTTGGGCGGGGATATGGCTGGAAACACCATATATTTT | CASSLGGDMAGNTIYF
TRBJ1-1 | - | TRBV30 | - | TGTGCCTGGATCAGGAGAGGTTCGGACACTGAAGCTTTCTTT | CAWIRRGSDTEAFF
TRBJ1-2 | TRBD1 | TRBV28 | - | TGTGCCAGCAGTTTGGGTGGGACAGGGAGCACGCTACTACATTTC | CASSLGGTGSTLLHF
TRBJ2-1 | - | TRBV6-5 | - | TGTGCCAGCGGACCCGGGACGGCGGGTAATGAGCAGTTCTTC | CASGPGTAGNEQFF
TRBJ2-2 | TRBD2 | TRBV5-1 | once | TGCGCCAGCAGCTTGGCCAGTGGGGGGGCCGGGGAGCTGTTTTTT | CASSLASGGAGELFF
TRBJ1-3 | TRBD1 | TRBV18 | once | TGTGCCAGCTCAGACGGGACAGGGAGCTCTGGAAACACCATATATTTT | CASSDGTGSSGNTIYF
TRBJ1-2 | - | TRBV7-9 | - | TGTGCCAGCAGCTGGGCTGGGGGCTACACCTTC | CASSWAGGYTF
TRBJ1-5 | - | TRBV19 | - | TGTGCCAGTAGTAGAGGGGCGGGGGCTGGTCAGCCCCAGCATTTT | CASSRGAGAGQPQHF
TRBJ1-1 | - | TRBV7-9 | - | TGTGCCAGCAGCTTGAGTGCGGCTACTGAAGCTTTCTTT | CASSLSAATEAFF
TRBJ1-5 | - | TRBV2 | - | TGTGCCAGCAGTGTATTAATCGGAGGGAGCCAAAATCAGCCCCAGCATTTT | CASSVLIGGSQNQPQHF
TRBJ2-1 | - | TRBV9 | - | TGTGCCAGCAGTAGGGGGGGCCCGAGCTCCTACAATGAGCAGTTCTTC | CASSRGGPSSYNEQFF
TRBJ1-2 | - | TRBV11-2 | - | TGTGCCAGCACCCTGGGAGGGGGAGATAGTGGCTACACCTTC | CASTLGGGDSGYTF
TRBJ2-7 | - | TRBV10-2 | - | TGCGCCAGCAGTGAGACAGGAGCCTACGAGCAGTACTTC | CASSETGAYEQYF
TRBJ2-1 | TRBD2 | TRBV3-1/TRBV3-2 | - | TGTGCCAGCAGCCACGGGACTAGCGGCGGAGGGGTGTTCTTC | CASSHGTSGGGVFF
TRBJ2-2 | - | TRBV9 | - | TGTGCCAGCAGCGTAGCTGGTAGCTCGCGGACCGGGGAGCTGTTTTTT | CASSVAGSSRTGELFF
TRBJ2-7 | - | TRBV7-8 | - | TGTGCCAGCAGCTTACCAGGGAACGAGCAGTACTTC | CASSLPGNEQYF
TRBJ1-6 | - | TRBV28 | - | TGTGCCAGCAGCACGAATTCACCCCTCCACTTT | CASSTNSPLHF
TRBJ2-3 | TRBD1 | TRBV6-5 | - | TGTGCCAGCGTACGGGACAGGGTTAAGGGTACGCAGTATTTT | CASVRDRVKGTQYF
TRBJ2-2 | TRBD2 | TRBV11-2 | - | TGTGCCAGCAGCTTAGATACGGGACTAGCTGGGGACGGGGAGCTGTTTTTT | CASSLDTGLAGDGELFF
TRBJ2-5 | - | TRBV12-2 | - | TGTGCAAGTCGTCCCGGGGCTTTAGAGACCCAGTACTTC | CASRPGALETQYF
TRBJ2-5 | TRBD1 | TRBV7-2 | - | TGTGCCAGCAGCTCCCGGGACAGGGGAGTCCTACCTCCAGGGGAGACCCAGTACTTC | CASSSRDRGVLPPGETQYF
TRBJ1-3 | - | TRBV5-5 | - | TGTGCCAGCAGCTTCGGGGGATCTGGAAACACCATATATTTT | CASSFGGSGNTIYF
TRBJ2-1 | - | TRBV2 | - | TGTGCCAGCAGTGGAGGAGGGTTAAATGAGCAGTTCTTC | CASSGGGLNEQFF
TRBJ2-2 | TRBD2 | TRBV4-1 | few | TGCGCCAGCAGCCTTATATGGGGGGGCGGGGAGCTGTTTTTT | CASSLIWGGGELFF
TRBJ1-5 | - | TRBV9 | - | TGTGCCAGCGCCTTCCAGATCAATCAGCCCCAGCATTTT | CASAFQINQPQHF